These 13 T cell receptor beta chains were sequenced from one sample in a study of T cell responses to AZD1222 COVID-19 vaccine. Generated by immunoSEQ multiplex PCR, the TCRdb table keeps only in-frame clones and is missing some. The repertoire holds 100,000 to 140,000 clones, 92% seen once, with under 10% in the top ten. The material sequenced was peripheral blood, taken 28 days after the second AZD1222 dose. The receptors derive from an adult who received the AZD1222 COVID-19 vaccine.

The rearrangement uses TRBV5-6 and TRBJ1-4, with 10 bases lining up with TRBD1. The CDR3 contains 14 residues. The germline gives CDR1 SGHDT, CDR2 YYEEEE. Unmatched junction bases numbered 3, after V lost 5 bases and J lost 5 bases. The CDR3 spells CASRPGQGNEKLFF. In DNA form, the CDR3 reads TGTGCCAGCAGGCCGGGACAGGGGAATGAAAAACTGTTTTTT.

The chain employs TRBV4-1 and TRBJ2-5; no clear D. CDR1 is MGHRA, CDR2 YSYEKL, per germline. The CDR3 is 14 residues long. V lost 4 bases and J lost 3, with 12 bases in between. The DNA of the CDR3 is TGCGCCAGCAGCCCCATTTGGGGTAAAGAGACCCAGTACTTC. Translated, it gives CASSPIWGKETQYF.

The chain joins TRBV28 to TRBJ1-6, with 9 positions matching TRBD1. The CDR3 contains 18 residues. Looked up from germline, CDR1 is MDHEN and CDR2 is SYDVKM. With 5 bases clipped from V and 5 bases from J, the junction kept 13 bases outside the gene matches. The CDR3 nucleotides read TGTGCCAGCAGTACTCTGTACATGGGGACAGGGAATAATTCACCCCTCCACTTT. Its translation is CASSTLYMGTGNNSPLHF.

The CDR3 loop is CASSQLRGGEAFF. CDR3 nucleotides: TGTGCCAGCAGCCAACTCCGAGGGGGCGAAGCTTTCTTT. This rearrangement joins TRBV14 to TRBJ1-1; 7 bases align to TRBD1. The V gene end was trimmed by 2 bases and the J gene end by 8 bases; junction bases not matched to a gene: 5. Per germline, CDR1 SGHDN and CDR2 FVKESK. CDR3 length: 13 residues.

This clone was detected only once. The V and J genes are TRBV7-3 and TRBJ2-3; the match to TRBD2 covers 8 bases. CDR1 is SGHTA and CDR2 is FQGTGA in the germline V gene. The CDR3 totals 15 residues. V shed 5 bases and J 3 bases; nucleotides not matched to a gene: 7. In DNA, the CDR3 is TGTGCCAGCAGCACCTACGGACTAGCAACAGATACGCAGTATTTT. Its protein is CASSTYGLATDTQYF.

The rearrangement joins TRBV14 to TRBJ2-2; TRBD2 might be the D (5 bases). V shed 2 bases and J shed 8 bases, with 18 bases lying between them. The CDR3 sequence is 16 residues long. Germline CDR1 reads SGHDN; CDR2 reads FVKESK. CDR3 in DNA: TGTGCCAGCAGCCAAATAGGACGGGGAATAACTGGGGAGCTGTTTTTT. Residues: CASSQIGRGITGELFF.

V usage is TRBV19 and J usage is TRBJ1-2, with D unresolved. The V and J ends lost 5 bases and 3 bases respectively, with 10 bases between them. The CDR3 runs 13 residues. The V gene's germline CDR1 is LNHDA and CDR2 SQIVND (reference sequence). The chain's CDR3 is CASSRSKDYGYTF. The CDR3 DNA follows: TGTGCCAGTAGTCGTAGTAAAGACTATGGCTACACCTTC.

The V gene is TRBV5-4, the J gene TRBJ1-1, with D tentatively TRBD1 (5 bases). With 2 bases removed from V and 2 bases from J, the gap between germline ends came to 10 bases. Germline V gene sequence: CDR1 SGHNT, CDR2 YYREEE (reference sequence). CDR3 length: 14 amino acids. The chain's CDR3 is CASSFVGVNTEAFF. CDR3 sequence (DNA): TGTGCCAGCAGCTTCGTAGGGGTTAACACTGAAGCTTTCTTT.

This clone was seen more than once but under ten times. This chain links TRBV18 with TRBJ1-3, with 7 nucleotides matching TRBD1. Unmatched junction bases numbered 7, after V lost 2 bases and J lost 3 bases. The CDR3 covers 16 residues. Looked up from germline, CDR1 is KGHSH and CDR2 is LQKENI. The CDR3 protein is CASSPYKGAYGNTIYF. CDR3 nucleotides: TGTGCCAGCTCACCATATAAGGGGGCTTATGGAAACACCATATATTTT.

The CDR3 nucleotides read TGCGCCAGCAGTGAAGTTCCGGGGACAGGGCTAAATGAAAAACTGTTTTTT. It specifies CASSEVPGTGLNEKLFF. This chain links TRBV10-2 with TRBJ1-4, with 9 bases aligning to TRBD1. There are 17 residues in the CDR3. Germline V gene sequence: CDR1 WSHSY, CDR2 SAAADI. The V gene end was trimmed by 3 bases and the J gene end by 5 bases; junction bases not matched to a gene: 10.

The rearrangement links TRBV4-3 to TRBJ1-5; 8 bases align to TRBD1. V dropped 3 bases and J dropped 4; count of bases not matched to a gene: 5. The CDR3 is made up of 15 amino acids. CDR1 is LGHNA, CDR2 YSLEER, per germline. CDR3 protein: CASSQETGGNQPQHF. The CDR3 DNA follows: TGCGCCAGCAGCCAGGAAACAGGGGGGAATCAGCCCCAGCATTTT.

V usage is TRBV28 and J usage is TRBJ2-2; a possible D gene is TRBD2 (6 bases). Between the trimmed V and J ends, which lost 8 bases and 5 bases, there was a span of 15 bases. The germline V gene has CDR1 MDHEN and CDR2 SYDVKM. The CDR3 spans 14 residues. The CDR3 region has the DNA TGTGCCAGCTTACCCGGGGCGGGGACCGGGGAGCTGTTTTTT. Translation: CASLPGAGTGELFF.

The V gene is TRBV28, the J gene TRBJ1-2; TRBD1 agrees at 7 bases. The germline V gene has CDR1 MDHEN and CDR2 SYDVKM. V shed 7 bases, J shed 4 bases, and the junction held 6 bases outside the gene matches. CDR3 length: 13 residues. CDR3: CASTSDRAYGYTF. CDR3 nucleotide sequence: TGTGCCAGCACGAGCGACAGGGCCTATGGCTACACCTTC.